These 26 T cell receptor beta chains were all obtained from the same sample, sequenced in a study of blood T cell repertoires in COVID-19. Data came from immunoSEQ multiplex PCR; TCRdb stores just in-frame clones and leaves some out. The sample yields 95,000 to 120,000 clones, over 70% seen once. Sequencing used peripheral blood. These TCRs come from a man aged 50 or older with acute or convalescent COVID-19.

This chain links TRBV2 with TRBJ2-7; TRBD2 is a possible D gene (5 bases). The CDR3 is 14 amino acids. Per the germline V gene, CDR1 is SNHLY and CDR2 is FYNNEI. V lost 3 bases and J 3 bases, leaving 12 bases between the germline ends. The CDR3 sequence is CASSDSTGSYEQYF. DNA for the CDR3: TGTGCCAGCAGTGATTCGACGGGAAGCTACGAGCAGTACTTC.

This chain uses TRBV2 with TRBJ1-1; 7 bases are a match to TRBD1. The CDR3 covers 13 residues. The V and J ends lost 6 bases and 3 bases, in that order; junction bases with no gene match: 4. CDR1 is SNHLY, CDR2 FYNNEI, per germline. DNA for the CDR3: TGTGCCAGCAGCGTGACAGGGTACACTGAAGCTTTCTTT. It codes for CASSVTGYTEAFF. Based on the CDR3 plus reference TRBV2 and TRBJ1-1, the full variable domain is EPEVTQTPSHQVTQMGQEVILRCVPISNHLYFYWYRQILGQKVEFLVSFYNNEISEKSEIFDDQFSVERPDGSNFTLKIRSTKLEDSAMYFCASSVTGYTEAFFGQGTRLTVV.

The chain joins TRBV10-1 to TRBJ2-1; D is possibly TRBD2 (6 bases). V lost 3 bases to trimming and J lost 5 bases, with 11 bases between them. The CDR3 contains 14 residues. CDR1 WNHNN and CDR2 SYGVQD come from the germline V gene (reference sequence). CDR3 sequence (DNA): TGCGCCAGCAGTGACCGGGGGTTACACAATGAGCAGTTCTTC. The encoded protein is CASSDRGLHNEQFF.

The chain is built from TRBV14 and TRBJ1-2; D uncertain. The ends were cut back, 0 bases at V and 8 bases at J, with 7 bases in the middle. The CDR3 is 12 amino acids. The germline V gene has CDR1 SGHDN and CDR2 FVKESK. The CDR3 DNA reads TGTGCCAGCAGCCAAGATCGGGTCGGCTACACCTTC. It yields the protein CASSQDRVGYTF. The whole variable domain, filled in from reference TRBV14 and TRBJ1-2, reads EAGVTQFPSHSVIEKGQTVTLRCDPISGHDNLYWYRRVMGKEIKFLLHFVKESKQDESGMPNNRFLAERTGGTYSTLKVQPAELEDSGVYFCASSQDRVGYTFGSGTRLTVV.

The chain carries TRBV5-1 and TRBJ2-2, with 7 bases aligning to TRBD1. The CDR3 totals 16 residues. Unmatched junction bases numbered 6, after V lost 3 bases and J lost 1 base. CDR1 is SGHRS, CDR2 YFSETQ, per germline. The CDR3 loop is CASSSTGRMNTGELFF. The CDR3 DNA reads as TGCGCCAGCAGCTCGACAGGGAGAATGAACACCGGGGAGCTGTTTTTT.

This chain connects TRBV7-9 to TRBJ1-4, with 8 positions matching TRBD1. This CDR3 is built from 15 residues. Germline V gene sequence: CDR1 SEHNR, CDR2 FQNEAQ (reference sequence). V lost 5 bases to trimming and J lost 5 bases; unmatched junction nucleotides: 7. The CDR3 DNA reads as TGTGCCAGCAGCCGCCTGGGACAGGCGAATGAAAAACTGTTTTTT. Protein sequence: CASSRLGQANEKLFF.

The rearrangement uses TRBV11-2 and TRBJ2-7; 10 bases are shared with TRBD1. CDR1 is SGHAT, CDR2 FQNNGV, per germline. The junction had 3 bases not matched to a gene; V was cut back by 1 base and J by 3 bases. This CDR3 is 15 amino acids long. CDR3 DNA: TGTGCCAGCAGCTTAGCTTGGACAGGGGGCTACGAGCAGTACTTC. Translated, it gives CASSLAWTGGYEQYF.

This clone was counted once. The chain uses TRBV2 and TRBJ1-5; 10 positions agree with TRBD1. The CDR3 is made up of 15 amino acids. Germline CDR1 and CDR2: SNHLY and FYNNEI. V shed 1 base and J 6 bases; nucleotides not matched to a gene: 3. The CDR3 DNA reads as TGTGCCAGCAGTGAAGGAGACAGGGGGCTTCAGCCCCAGCATTTT. Translating it yields CASSEGDRGLQPQHF.

This clone was found once. In nucleotides, the CDR3 is TGTGCCAGCAGCCAAGGCGGCGCCTTGAGTGGCTACACCTTC. Amino acid sequence: CASSQGGALSGYTF. The chain uses TRBV3-1 (or the pseudogene TRBV3-2) and TRBJ1-2, with no clear D. This CDR3 is 14 amino acids long. The V end lost 1 base, the J end lost 7 bases, and 13 bases lay between the germline ends. The germline V gene encodes CDR1 LGHDT and CDR2 YNNKEL (reference sequence).

The genes are TRBV3-1 (or the pseudogene TRBV3-2) and TRBJ1-1; no definite D call. The germline V gene encodes CDR1 LGHDT and CDR2 YNNKEL (reference sequence). CDR3 length equals 12 residues. V was shortened by 4 bases and J by 3 bases, with 6 bases between the two germline ends. The CDR3 nucleotides read TGTGCCAGCAGCCGCCGGGACACTGAAGCTTTCTTT. It yields the protein CASSRRDTEAFF.

The chain recombines TRBV21-1 with TRBJ2-5; the table calls TRBD1, which could not be checked here. TRBV21-1 corresponds to a pseudogene. This CDR3 has 13 residues. CDR3 DNA sequence: TGTGCCAGCAAAGGGACAGTCCAAGAGACCCAGTACTTC. Residues: CASKGTVQETQYF.

This chain connects TRBV6-5 to TRBJ1-1, with unresolved D. Trimming cost V 9 bases and J 4 bases, with 15 bases left between them. The germline CDR1 and CDR2 sequences are MNHEY and SVGAGI. The CDR3 runs 13 residues. Here the CDR3 DNA reads TGTGCCAGTAGAAGAGGGTTGGGCACTGAAGCTTTCTTT. Residues: CASRRGLGTEAFF.

The V call is TRBV30, the J call TRBJ1-1; 11 bases are a match to TRBD1. Per the germline V gene, CDR1 is GTSNPN and CDR2 is SVGIG (reference sequence). The CDR3 spans 15 residues. Trimming cost V 1 base and J 4 bases; bases outside gene matches: 5. The CDR3 loop reads CAWSAPGQGGTEAFF. CDR3 DNA: TGTGCCTGGAGTGCCCCGGGACAGGGGGGCACTGAAGCTTTCTTT.

The gene calls are TRBV10-2 and TRBJ2-7, with D perhaps TRBD2 (6 bases). There are 13 residues in the CDR3. CDR1 and CDR2 (germline): WSHSY, SAAADI. V was cut by 6 bases and J by 9 bases, with 18 bases left in between. CDR3 amino acids: CASREGPPVRQYV. The CDR3 DNA reads TGCGCCAGCAGGGAGGGGCCTCCAGTAAGGCAGTACGTC.

V usage is TRBV6-5 and J usage is TRBJ1-6; D may be TRBD1 (5 bases). The CDR3 is 13 amino acids. From germline, CDR1 is MNHEY and CDR2 SVGAGI. V was clipped by 7 bases and J by 10 bases, with 14 bases between them. Here the CDR3 reads CASTDGGNSPLHF. Here the CDR3 DNA reads TGTGCCAGCACCGACGGGGGGAACTCACCCCTCCACTTT.

This clone was detected only a few times. This chain links TRBV5-6 with TRBJ1-1; 7 bases are shared with TRBD1. This CDR3 contains 16 residues. Germline CDR1 is SGHDT and CDR2 is YYEEEE. With 0 bases clipped from V and 10 bases from J, the junction kept 15 bases outside the gene matches. CDR3 nucleotide sequence: TGTGCCAGCAGCTTGGTCGACAGGGATCATGAACGTGGAGCTTTCTTT. Protein product: CASSLVDRDHERGAFF.

The rearrangement uses TRBV2 and TRBJ2-2, with D unresolved. The CDR3 is made up of 14 amino acids. V was shortened by 4 bases and J by 7 bases, with 13 bases between the two germline ends. From germline, CDR1 is SNHLY and CDR2 FYNNEI. In DNA, the CDR3 is TGTGCCAGCAGTGGGCCGCGATCGGGCGGGGAGCTGTTTTTT. Translated: CASSGPRSGGELFF.

The chain has TRBV9 and TRBJ1-2; 7 bases are shared with TRBD1. The V and J ends lost 1 base and 4 bases, in that order; junction bases with no gene match: 7. The CDR3 is 15 amino acids. Germline V gene sequence: CDR1 SGDLS, CDR2 YYNGEE. CDR3 nucleotide sequence: TGTGCCAGCAGCGTAAGCCCAGGGGGTACCTATGGCTACACCTTC. This encodes CASSVSPGGTYGYTF.

The J gene is TRBJ2-3, the V gene TRBV12-3 or TRBV12-4; D ambiguous. V was trimmed by 2 bases and J by 5 bases, leaving 5 bases between them. The CDR3 runs 12 residues. The chain's CDR3 is CASSLFKDTQYF. The CDR3 nucleotides are TGTGCCAGCAGTTTATTCAAAGATACGCAGTATTTT.

The gene calls are TRBV27 and TRBJ2-2; 7 bases fit TRBD2. The CDR3 has 15 amino acids. The J segment lost 3 bases and the V segment lost 2 bases, leaving 3 bases of the junction unmatched. Germline V CDR1 and CDR2: MNHEY, SMNVEV (reference sequence). The CDR3 region is CASSLGGGYTGELFF. CDR3 coding DNA: TGTGCCAGCAGTTTAGGGGGGGGGTACACCGGGGAGCTGTTTTTT.

This chain links TRBV10-3 with TRBJ2-5; 9 bases agree with TRBD2. The CDR3 runs to 16 residues. Germline lookup yields CDR1 ENHRY and CDR2 SYGVKD. Unmatched junction bases numbered 9, after V lost 2 bases and J lost 5 bases. The DNA for the CDR3 is TGTGCCATCAGTGAGGGAGAGCGGGGGGCGGGGGAGACCCAGTACTTC. Amino acid sequence: CAISEGERGAGETQYF.

V gene TRBV7-3 combines with J gene TRBJ2-3, with 9 nucleotides matching TRBD1. The germline V gene has CDR1 SGHTA and CDR2 FQGTGA. CDR3 length: 15 residues. V was clipped by 5 bases and J by 4 bases; unmatched bases: 7. This CDR3 is CASSTTGGDADTQYF. The DNA of the CDR3 is TGTGCCAGCAGCACGACAGGGGGAGACGCAGATACGCAGTATTTT.

The J gene is TRBJ1-1, the V gene TRBV20-1; the D gene is possibly TRBD1 (5 bases). V lost 3 bases and J lost 5, with 10 bases in between. The CDR3 length is 12 residues. CDR1 is DFQATT and CDR2 is SNEGSKA in the germline V gene (reference sequence). CDR3 bases: TGCAGTGCTAGTAGGACATTTACTGAAGCTTTCTTT. Translated, it gives CSASRTFTEAFF.

V and J are TRBV9 and TRBJ2-7, with TRBD1 matching 10 bases. Germline V gives CDR1 SGDLS, CDR2 YYNGEE. The J segment lost 9 bases and the V segment lost 3 bases, leaving 6 bases of the junction unmatched. The CDR3 loop spans 13 amino acids. The CDR3 reads CASSGTGGGRQYF. The CDR3 DNA sequence: TGTGCCAGCAGCGGGACAGGGGGAGGACGGCAGTACTTC. Supplemented by reference TRBV9 and TRBJ2-7, the full variable domain reads DSGVTQTPKHLITATGQRVTLRCSPRSGDLSVYWYQQSLDQGLQFLIQYYNGEERAKGNILERFSAQQFPDLHSELNLSSLELGDSALYFCASSGTGGGRQYFGPGTRLTVT.

The rearrangement links TRBV2 to TRBJ2-7; D remains unclear. V lost 6 bases and J lost 1, with 13 bases in between. Germline assignment: CDR1 SNHLY and CDR2 FYNNEI. This CDR3 has 14 residues. DNA of the CDR3: TGTGCCAGCAGGGTCGACACACCTTCCTACGAGCAGTACTTC. Protein: CASRVDTPSYEQYF. The whole variable domain, remainder taken from reference TRBV2 and TRBJ2-7, is EPEVTQTPSHQVTQMGQEVILRCVPISNHLYFYWYRQILGQKVEFLVSFYNNEISEKSEIFDDQFSVERPDGSNFTLKIRSTKLEDSAMYFCASRVDTPSYEQYFGPGTRLTVT.

The chain has TRBV19 and TRBJ1-4, with TRBD1 matching 7 bases. Trimming cost V 9 bases and J 8 bases; bases outside gene matches: 15. CDR3 length: 15 amino acids. Looked up from germline, CDR1 is LNHDA and CDR2 is SQIVND (reference sequence). In DNA, the CDR3 is TGTGCCAGCCAGACCCCCGGGACAGCAGAAGAAAAACTGTTTTTT. Encoded protein: CASQTPGTAEEKLFF.